Detailed here is one T cell receptor beta chain. This clonotype was counted only a few times. Its antigen remains unidentified. It has no much larger one-base neighbor in the sample; base qualities were not kept. CDR3 length: 13 amino acids, cysteine to phenylalanine. Solely the CDR3 DNA is kept, with 39 bases framed from the first base. Trimming takes 3 bases from V and 9 bases from J, and the germline ends sit 12 bases apart. Via the germline V gene (reference sequence), CDR1 is LNHDA and CDR2 SQIVND. TCR beta VDJ combination and CDR3 sequence profiling used genomic DNA as the template. TCR repertoire sequencing was run on an Illumina HiSeq 2000. The paper's data handling went like this. Repertoire assessment relied on Simpson's diversity index, CDR3 size and DJ length profiles, and TRBV/TRBJ rearrangement plots. The most abundant DNA sequence in the deep sequencing data was defined as the immunodominant clone. CDR3 amino acid sequences were checked for sharing between subjects and were compared against published repertoires and the VDJdb database. Using fastp trimming at Q25 and MiXCR clonotype assembly, TCRdb reanalyzed the public sequencing data and kept in-frame beta chains. Each entry is one CDR3 protein sequence, shown with its most common DNA and genes. These V and J calls derive from TCRdb rather than the authors' analysis. The sample table lists about 130,000 distinct CDR3 sequences, about 46% of them with a count of one. Jointly, the top ten make up 2% to 3% of the sample.

The data originate from a study of CD8+CD57+ T cells in acquired aplastic anemia (dated by TCRdb to the late 2010s). Study-wide context: Extracted DNA from sorted CD4+ and CD8+ cells averaged about 2.9 ug, ranging from about 0.17 to 30 ug. For healthy donor samples, the average read count was roughly 9.9 million for CD4+ cells and 11 million to 13 million for CD8+ cells.

TCR repertoires of sorted CD4+ and CD8+ blood T cells from severe aplastic anemia patients and healthy subjects were deep-sequenced in the study. Ficoll-Paque density gradient centrifugation was used to isolate peripheral blood mononuclear cells. Before DNA extraction, CD4+ and CD8+ T cells were sorted by FACS or by magnetic beads. The study at large found these results: CD8+ Simpson's diversity did not differ significantly between patients and healthy controls (P=0.060). Fewer than 30 CD8+ CDR3 sequences were found in both patients and controls but appeared to be highly expressed in patients and within the immunodominant clones of the patients.

Sequencing input: sorted CD4+, CD8+, or CD8+CD57+ T cells (not recorded which) from PBMCs. In this chain, TRBV19 is recombined with TRBJ1-5; the D gene assignment is ambiguous. The TCR was taken from a human donor in good health, serving as a control. For the CDR3, the sequence is CASSMGGLGPQHF. The DNA sequence is as follows: TGTGCCAGTAGTATGGGCGGTCTCGGGCCCCAGCATTTT.